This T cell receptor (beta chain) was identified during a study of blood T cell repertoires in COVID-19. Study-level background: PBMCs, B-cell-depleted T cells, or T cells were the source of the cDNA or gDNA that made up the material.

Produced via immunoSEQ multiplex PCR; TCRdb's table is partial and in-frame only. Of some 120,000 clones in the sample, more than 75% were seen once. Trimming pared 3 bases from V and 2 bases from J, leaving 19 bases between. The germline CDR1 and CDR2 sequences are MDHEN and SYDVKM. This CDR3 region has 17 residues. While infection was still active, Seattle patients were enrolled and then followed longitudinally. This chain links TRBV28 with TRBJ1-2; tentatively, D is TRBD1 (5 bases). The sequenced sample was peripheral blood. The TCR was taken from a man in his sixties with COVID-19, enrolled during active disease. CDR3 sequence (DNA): TGTGCCAGCAGTTTGTACGGGGGGACCAAGTTGAACTATGGCTACACCTTC. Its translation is CASSLYGGTKLNYGYTF.